Listed below are T cell receptor beta chains from one sample, sequenced in a study of control samples from healthy donors and cancer patients. The table came from immunoSEQ multiplex PCR; TCRdb's copy has only in-frame clones and leaves some out. The table shows about 110,000 clones, with just under 85% occurring only once. Specimen: blood. These receptors all stem from a man aged 18 to 29 in good health. The CDR3 runs from the conserved cysteine through the conserved F or W. The order of the fields is CDR3 length, clone size, J gene, D gene, V gene, CDR3 protein, CDR3 DNA. A D gene is named only where the DNA matches it firmly. Clone size, where shown, is once, few, many, or a class for clones that have expanded.

15 | NA | TRBJ2-2 | TRBD1 | TRBV5-6 | CASSFGDREVGELFF | TGTGCCAGCAGCTTTGGGGACAGGGAGGTCGGGGAGCTGTTTTTT
13 | NA | TRBJ2-1 | NA | TRBV9 | CASSVWILDEQFF | TGTGCCAGCAGCGTGTGGATTTTAGATGAGCAGTTCTTC
16 | NA | TRBJ1-4 | NA | TRBV18 | CASSPNRQTTNEKLFF | TGTGCCAGCTCACCCAATAGGCAAACAACTAATGAAAAACTGTTTTTT
12 | NA | TRBJ2-4 | NA | TRBV2 | CASSDSRPPLCF | TGTGCCAGCAGTGACTCTCGCCCCCCATTGTGCTTC
15 | NA | TRBJ1-2 | TRBD1 | TRBV6-5 | CASPEWQGGNYGYTF | TGTGCCAGCCCGGAGTGGCAGGGGGGTAACTATGGCTACACCTTC
10 | NA | TRBJ1-2 | NA | TRBV29-1 | CSAGDNGYTF | TGCAGCGCCGGCGATAATGGCTACACCTTC
16 | NA | TRBJ1-5 | TRBD1 | TRBV27 | CASSPTTGWADQPQHF | TGTGCCAGCAGTCCCACGACAGGGTGGGCAGATCAGCCCCAGCATTTT
13 | NA | TRBJ1-5 | NA | TRBV11-2 | CASSLQSHQPQHF | TGTGCCAGCAGCTTACAGAGCCATCAGCCCCAGCATTTT
15 | NA | TRBJ1-1 | NA | TRBV15 | CATSRSMVVGGEAFF | TGTGCCACCAGCAGATCGATGGTGGTGGGTGGTGAAGCTTTCTTT
14 | NA | TRBJ1-2 | NA | TRBV30 | CAWSFVGRNYGYTF | TGTGCCTGGAGTTTTGTGGGACGGAACTATGGCTACACCTTC
17 | NA | TRBJ2-4 | NA | TRBV6-1 | CASSEGYADGKRNIQYF | TGTGCCAGCAGTGAAGGGTACGCGGACGGGAAAAGAAACATTCAGTACTTC
16 | NA | TRBJ1-5 | NA | TRBV7-2 | CASSLVGGSSNQPQHF | TGTGCCAGCAGCTTAGTTGGGGGGAGCAGCAATCAGCCCCAGCATTTT
12 | NA | TRBJ2-7 | NA | TRBV5-1 | CASSENNYEQYF | TGCGCCAGCAGCGAGAACAACTACGAGCAGTACTTC
13 | NA | TRBJ2-1 | NA | TRBV19 | CASSMEVRNEQFF | TGTGCCAGTAGTATGGAGGTCCGCAATGAGCAGTTCTTC
13 | NA | TRBJ1-1 | NA | TRBV2 | CASSESRNTEAFF | TGTGCCAGCAGTGAAAGCAGGAACACTGAAGCTTTCTTT
17 | many | TRBJ1-5 | NA | TRBV4-3 | CASSQDPRGLSNQPQHF | TGCGCCAGCAGCCAAGATCCGAGGGGACTTAGCAATCAGCCCCAGCATTTT
15 | few | TRBJ2-1 | NA | TRBV7-3 | CASSSLPGAYNEQFF | TGTGCCAGCAGCTCCCTGCCGGGGGCGTACAATGAGCAGTTCTTC
13 | NA | TRBJ2-7 | TRBD1 | TRBV5-1 | CASSRDRGGEQYF | TGCGCCAGCAGTCGCGACAGGGGCGGCGAGCAGTACTTC
15 | NA | TRBJ1-2 | TRBD1 | TRBV23-1 | CASSQTDRVGYGYTF | TGCGCCAGCAGTCAAACGGACAGGGTGGGGTATGGCTACACCTTC
13 | NA | TRBJ1-1 | NA | TRBV11-1 | CASTNTVGTEAFF | TGTGCCAGCACCAATACGGTGGGCACTGAAGCTTTCTTT
18 | NA | TRBJ2-1 | TRBD2 | TRBV27 | CASSAISGGAALNNEQFF | TGTGCCAGCAGTGCCATTAGCGGGGGGGCCGCACTAAACAATGAGCAGTTCTTC
16 | medium-sized | TRBJ1-5 | NA | TRBV4-3 | CASSQGLMGSNQPQHF | TGCGCCAGCAGCCAAGGGCTTATGGGGAGCAATCAGCCCCAGCATTTT
14 | NA | TRBJ1-2 | NA | TRBV6-2/TRBV6-3 | CASSFMEVPNGYTF | TGTGCCAGCAGTTTCATGGAGGTCCCCAATGGCTACACCTTC
18 | few | TRBJ2-3 | TRBD2 | TRBV9 | CASSRRTPGLASTDTQYF | TGTGCCAGCAGCAGACGAACCCCGGGACTAGCGAGCACAGATACGCAGTATTTT
16 | NA | TRBJ1-5 | NA | TRBV5-1 | CASSLGSGGGNQPQHF | TGCGCCAGCAGCTTGGGTAGCGGGGGCGGCAATCAGCCCCAGCATTTT
15 | few | TRBJ2-3 | TRBD2 | TRBV7-2 | CASSLKKLAVDTQYF | TGTGCCAGCAGCTTAAAGAAACTAGCGGTAGATACGCAGTATTTT
16 | NA | TRBJ1-3 | NA | TRBV4-1 | CASSVRDIILENTIYF | TGCGCCAGCAGCGTAAGAGACATAATTCTGGAAAACACCATATATTTT
15 | once | TRBJ1-5 | NA | TRBV7-8 | CASSLARTANQPQHF | TGTGCCAGCAGCTTAGCGAGGACAGCAAATCAGCCCCAGCATTTT
12 | NA | TRBJ2-7 | NA | TRBV6-2/TRBV6-3 | CASSFSVYEQYF | TGTGCCAGCAGTTTTTCGGTTTACGAGCAGTACTTC
14 | medium-sized | TRBJ2-3 | NA | TRBV30 | CAWTESSGTDTQYF | TGTGCCTGGACAGAATCGAGCGGCACAGATACGCAGTATTTT
13 | NA | TRBJ1-2 | NA | TRBV29-1 | CSAETGTNYGYTF | TGCAGCGCAGAGACAGGTACTAACTATGGCTACACCTTC
14 | NA | TRBJ1-2 | NA | TRBV30 | CAWSVGRGSYGYTF | TGTGCCTGGAGTGTAGGTAGAGGATCCTATGGCTACACCTTC
15 | NA | TRBJ2-5 | TRBD2 | TRBV28 | CASSTRRTSRETQYF | TGTGCCAGCTCTACTCGGCGGACTAGCCGGGAGACCCAGTACTTC
12 | NA | TRBJ2-7 | NA | TRBV18 | CASSRLGSEQYF | TGTGCCAGCTCGCGTCTGGGGAGCGAGCAGTACTTC
18 | NA | TRBJ2-1 | TRBD2 | TRBV5-6 | CASSPLGTSSSSYNEQFF | TGTGCCAGCAGCCCCCTGGGGACTAGCTCGAGCTCCTACAATGAGCAGTTCTTC
13 | once | TRBJ2-7 | NA | TRBV27 | CASSTKGSYEQYF | TGTGCCAGCAGTACTAAAGGGTCCTACGAGCAGTACTTC
13 | NA | TRBJ2-2 | NA | TRBV7-2 | CASSLVATGELFF | TGTGCCAGCAGCTTAGTAGCCACCGGGGAGCTGTTTTTT
19 | NA | TRBJ1-5 | TRBD1 | TRBV12-5 | CASGLVRGQGAHSNQPQHF | TGTGCTAGTGGTTTGGTACGAGGACAGGGGGCTCATAGCAATCAGCCCCAGCATTTT
15 | NA | TRBJ2-5 | TRBD1 | TRBV3-1/TRBV3-2 | CASSSGQGYQETQYF | TGTGCCAGCAGTTCTGGACAGGGGTACCAAGAGACCCAGTACTTC
13 | NA | TRBJ1-1 | NA | TRBV12-3/TRBV12-4 | CASSLETNTEAFF | TGTGCCAGCAGTTTGGAGACGAACACTGAAGCTTTCTTT
15 | few | TRBJ2-1 | TRBD1 | TRBV27 | CASSITGGQGGEQFF | TGTGCCAGTTCAATTACAGGGGGCCAGGGGGGTGAGCAGTTCTTC
16 | NA | TRBJ2-3 | TRBD2 | TRBV7-8 | CASTKGTSGGSDTQYF | TGTGCCAGCACCAAAGGGACTAGCGGGGGTAGCGATACGCAGTATTTT
17 | once | TRBJ2-2 | TRBD1 | TRBV5-1 | CASSPRTGGQYPGELFF | TGCGCCAGCAGCCCGAGGACAGGGGGTCAGTACCCCGGGGAGCTGTTTTTT
13 | NA | TRBJ2-2 | NA | TRBV10-3 | CAISDRTTGELFF | TGTGCCATCAGCGATAGGACGACCGGGGAGCTGTTTTTT
13 | NA | TRBJ2-5 | TRBD1 | TRBV6-6 | CASSKQGGETQYF | TGTGCCAGCAGTAAACAGGGGGGAGAGACCCAGTACTTC
13 | NA | TRBJ2-5 | NA | TRBV18 | CASSPSPQETQYF | TGTGCCAGCTCACCAAGTCCCCAAGAGACCCAGTACTTC
15 | NA | TRBJ2-3 | TRBD2 | TRBV19 | CASSVLAGTDDTQYF | TGTGCCAGTAGTGTCCTAGCGGGGACGGACGATACGCAGTATTTT
13 | few | TRBJ2-1 | NA | TRBV5-4 | CASSLVSYNEQFF | TGTGCCAGCAGCTTGGTGAGTTACAATGAGCAGTTCTTC
12 | NA | TRBJ2-3 | NA | TRBV5-4 | CASSTLTDTQYF | TGTGCCAGCAGCACCCTTACAGATACGCAGTATTTT
12 | once | TRBJ1-1 | NA | TRBV12-3/TRBV12-4 | CASSLGTTEAFF | TGTGCCAGCAGCCTAGGCACCACTGAAGCTTTCTTT
15 | NA | TRBJ2-3 | NA | TRBV7-9 | CASSLGVIITDTQYF | TGTGCCAGCAGCTTGGGGGTAATAATCACAGATACGCAGTATTTT
13 | NA | TRBJ2-1 | NA | TRBV6-5 | CASSYPGGPREFF | TGTGCCAGCAGTTACCCCGGGGGGCCCCGTGAGTTCTTC
14 | NA | TRBJ2-2 | NA | TRBV11-3 | CASSSTYRAGELFF | TGTGCCAGCAGCTCCACCTACAGGGCCGGGGAGCTGTTTTTT
16 | NA | TRBJ2-1 | TRBD1 | TRBV4-2 | CASSPPGTGKVGEQFF | TGTGCCAGCAGCCCCCCCGGGACAGGGAAAGTGGGTGAGCAGTTCTTC
14 | NA | TRBJ1-2 | TRBD1 | TRBV6-6 | CASISFDRGGGYTF | TGTGCCAGCATTTCCTTTGACAGGGGAGGCGGCTACACCTTC